The clone carrying this TCR beta chain turned up a few times. Its antigen is not known. This sample was included in a study of T-cell memory formation after mild COVID-19. On the study more broadly: Most TCR clusters belonged to a single donor.

The CDR3 is made up of 19 amino acids. V was pared by 2 bases and J by 7 bases, with 20 bases of the junction left unmatched. Germline V gene sequence: CDR1 MNHEY, CDR2 SVGAGI. TCRdb called the 5' RACE reads again in MiXCR, with one record for every CDR3 protein. The repertoire holds 500,000 to 550,000 distinct CDR3 sequences, with roughly 22% as singletons. Findings and caveats of the study: Clones that contracted from day 15 to 85 were balanced CD4/CD8, while later expanders leaned CD4+.

The sequenced sample consisted of PBMCs or a T cell subset sorted from them (not recorded which). This clonotype originated in an adult woman who had mild COVID-19 (a few samples of this study predate the infection). Cell type and time point are not known. The genes are TRBV6-5 and TRBJ2-5, with 9 bases fitting TRBD2. CDR3 protein: CASSYGGSGGPVEVGTQYF. CDR3 DNA: TGTGCCAGCAGTTACGGGGGTAGCGGGGGCCCCGTGGAAGTAGGGACCCAGTACTTC.